This T cell receptor beta chain stems from a study of CD8+ T cells in alopecia areata (dated by TCRdb to 2016 to 2018). Concerning the study at large: The treated patients took part in an open-label pilot trial in which moderate-to-severe alopecia areata was treated with oral tofacitinib at 5 to 10 mg twice daily. Tofacitinib was administered for 6 to 18 months, and 6 months of follow-up off drug were then conducted to assess delayed response and recurrence. In treated patients, disease severity was measured using the SALT score, which gives the percentage of scalp surface area affected. The study used high-throughput TCRbeta sequencing to examine T cell clonal expansion in alopecia areata, in both the C3H/HeJ mouse model and human patients. In humans, TCRbeta sequencing was performed on scalp tissue and on sorted CD4+ and CD8+ peripheral blood T cells from healthy controls and from patients with patchy or totalis/universalis alopecia areata. Patients on tofacitinib were biopsied at baseline and after 4 and 24 weeks of treatment, and several of the patients also had a later scalp biopsy. Clonality in the scalp was compared among normal scalp (n=4), patchy alopecia areata scalp (n=8), and alopecia totalis/universalis scalp (n=8). RNA was obtained with the PAXgene miRNA kit for fixed scalp, the miRNeasy kit for PBMCs, and the RNeasy kit for mouse skin. immunoSEQ multiplex PCR using 35 Vbeta forward primers and 13 Jbeta reverse primers was used to amplify TCRbeta CDR3 regions.

The library was generated by the immunoSEQ multiplex PCR assay. RNA was extracted from all samples and reverse transcribed into cDNA as template for TCR sequencing. SuperScript III was used to make first-strand cDNA, primed with a 2:1 mix of oligo-dT and random hexamers. A synthetic immune receptor repertoire was used to assess amplification bias, and residual bias was removed computationally. In the source study's methods: Raw reads were preprocessed for error removal, and CDR3 was defined according to IMGT conventions as running from the conserved cysteine to phenylalanine. Clonality was calculated as 1 minus Shannon entropy normalized by log2 of the number of productive unique TCRs. Whether scalp clones were CD4 or CD8 was inferred by matching scalp TCRbeta sequences against CD4 and CD8 repertoires sorted from blood. In TCRdb, the immuneACCESS table is reduced to in-frame sequences with V and J assigned. These tables do not hold every clone; where another copy was compared, an unresolved V gene accounts for under half, and the others remain unexplained. The V and J calls and clone size come from that table; D and trimming were worked out from the DNA. For this sample there are 110,000 to 150,000 clones; approximately 90% appear just once. Less than 15% of the sample belongs to the ten largest clones.

Explained via the paper, the time point label denotes: four to five weeks on oral tofacitinib. Explained via the paper, the treatment or condition label denotes: oral pan-JAK inhibitor, 5-10 mg twice daily. Peripheral blood and lesional scalp punch biopsies were obtained from patients with alopecia areata. After PBMCs were isolated by density centrifugation and stained for CD3, CD4 and CD8, a FACSAria was used to sort CD4+ and CD8+ T cells. Regarding this clone: Its antigen is currently not known. No base quality information exists; no much larger clone differs at one position.

General findings and caveats noted by the study authors: Tofacitinib significantly lowered scalp clonality and the number of expanded CD8+ clones among the top 100 scalp clones. Many expanded lesional clones were found to persist in scalp and blood during tofacitinib treatment, and relapse after treatment cessation may be partly explained by this persistence. Compared with normal scalp, lesional scalp, particularly in alopecia totalis/universalis, had higher clonality and more expanded CD8+ clones, which suggests antigenic drive. TCR sequences shared between patients were less clear than in mice, possibly partly because of HLA diversity in the patient population. The treated cohort was small, with a single nonresponder, so links between baseline CD8+ expansion and response need larger studies. Unlike mouse skin, where gammadelta T cells dominate, normal human skin contains resident alphabeta T cells that get sequenced too, which complicates analysis of the scalp TCR repertoire.

CDR1 and CDR2 were assigned from the germline V gene as ENHRY and SYGVKD. The CDR3 goes from the cysteine to the phenylalanine over 20 residues. Kept here is only the CDR3 DNA, which spans 60 bases and is read in frame from base 1. Trimming at the junction amounts to 0 bases on V and 2 bases on J, and the germline ends lie 23 bases apart. The sequenced sample was CD8+ T cells sorted from blood, obtained at week 4, from a patient treated with tofacitinib. Here the chain combines TRBV10-3 and TRBJ1-5; matching of 5 bases hints at TRBD1 as the D gene. The sequence was collected from a human donor with alopecia areata. In nucleotide form, the sequence is TGTGCCATCAGTGAGTCGACTCAAGTGACAGAGCCATGGGGCAATCAGCCCCAGCATTTT. It translates to CAISESTQVTEPWGNQPQHF.